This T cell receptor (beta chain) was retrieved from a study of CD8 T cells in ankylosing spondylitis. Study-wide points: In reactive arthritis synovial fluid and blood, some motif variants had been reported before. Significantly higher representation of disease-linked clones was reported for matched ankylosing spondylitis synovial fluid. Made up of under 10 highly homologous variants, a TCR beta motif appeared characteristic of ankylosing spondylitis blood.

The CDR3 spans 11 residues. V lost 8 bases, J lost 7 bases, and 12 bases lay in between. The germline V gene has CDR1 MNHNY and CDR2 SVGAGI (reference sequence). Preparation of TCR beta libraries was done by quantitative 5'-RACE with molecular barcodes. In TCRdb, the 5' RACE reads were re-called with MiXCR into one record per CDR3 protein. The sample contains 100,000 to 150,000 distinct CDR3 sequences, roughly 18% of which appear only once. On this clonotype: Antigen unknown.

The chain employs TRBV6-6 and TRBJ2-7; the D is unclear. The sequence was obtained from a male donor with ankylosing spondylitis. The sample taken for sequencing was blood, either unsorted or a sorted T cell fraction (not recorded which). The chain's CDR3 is CASGYGSEQYF. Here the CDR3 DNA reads TGTGCCAGCGGGTATGGGTCGGAGCAGTACTTC.